The 29 T cell receptor beta chains below all came from one sample that was sequenced in a study of PD-L1 blockade in urothelial cancer. Here immunoSEQ multiplex PCR was the method, and the copy in TCRdb shows in-frame clones only, minus some. The table lists 58,000 or so clones, about 86% of them singletons. The material sequenced was PBMCs, taken around atezolizumab (anti-PD-L1) treatment. These receptors were taken from a man aged 45-65 years with urothelial cancer.

The rearrangement links TRBV19 to TRBJ2-5, with D tentatively TRBD1 (6 bases). CDR1 is LNHDA and CDR2 is SQIVND in the germline V gene (reference sequence). CDR3 length: 14 amino acids. The V end was cut by 2 bases, the J end by 5 bases, with 12 bases between. CDR3 region: CASSIFRGGETQYF. The CDR3 DNA sequence: TGTGCCAGTAGTATATTCAGGGGCGGTGAGACCCAGTACTTC.

The chain is built from TRBV27 and TRBJ1-2; 7 nucleotides agree with TRBD1. After removal of 5 bases from V and 4 bases from J, the junction contained 1 base not matched to a gene. The length of the CDR3 is 12 residues. CDR1 MNHEY and CDR2 SMNVEV come from the germline V gene (reference sequence). CDR3 nucleotide sequence: TGTGCCAGCAGTGCAGGGGGCTATGGCTACACCTTC. Residues: CASSAGGYGYTF.

The chain couples TRBV23-1 to TRBJ2-4; 8 bases match TRBD2. TRBV23-1 is an open reading frame, and its role is uncertain. This CDR3 spans 17 amino acids. Trimming at V came to 0 bases and at J to 3 bases, leaving 7 bases not matched to a gene. Here the CDR3 reads CASSQSDKREYKNIQYF. The CDR3 DNA follows: TGCGCCAGCAGTCAATCAGACAAGCGGGAGTACAAAAACATTCAGTACTTC.

The chain combines TRBV7-6 with TRBJ2-7, with a tentative D call TRBD1 (5 bases). The CDR3 has 13 amino acids. The V gene's germline CDR1 is SGHVS and CDR2 FNYEAQ. V lost 2 bases to trimming and J lost 3 bases, with 8 bases between them. The CDR3 nucleotides read TGTGCCAGCAGCTTAAGGGGTTTCTACGAGCAGTACTTC. Translated: CASSLRGFYEQYF.

This chain connects TRBV4-1 to TRBJ2-5; 8 nucleotides agree with TRBD2. From germline, CDR1 is MGHRA and CDR2 YSYEKL. V trimming: 1 base; J trimming: 4 bases; junction bases outside the gene matches: 8. The CDR3 runs 16 residues. The CDR3, as DNA: TGCGCCAGCAGCCAAGCGGCTAGCGGGTCGGTAGAGACCCAGTACTTC. It codes for CASSQAASGSVETQYF.

The V and J genes are TRBV11-2 and TRBJ2-6; D not resolved. Germline CDR1 and CDR2: SGHAT and FQNNGV. V gave up 0 bases and J gave up 0 bases, with 9 bases separating them. The CDR3 loop spans 17 amino acids. This CDR3 reads CASSLEFGSSGANVLTF. The DNA of the CDR3 is TGTGCCAGCAGCTTAGAGTTCGGGTCCTCTGGGGCCAACGTCCTGACTTTC. Complete variable domain (other parts from reference TRBV11-2 and TRBJ2-6): EAGVAQSPRYKIIEKRQSVAFWCNPISGHATLYWYQQILGQGPKLLIQFQNNGVVDDSQLPKDRFSAERLKGVDSTLKIQPAKLEDSAVYLCASSLEFGSSGANVLTFGAGSRLTVL.

The V call is TRBV18, the J call TRBJ2-7, with 8 bases aligning to TRBD2. The ends lost 5 bases at V and 5 bases at J; junction bases unmatched: 5. This CDR3 has 13 residues. Germline CDR1 and CDR2: KGHSH and LQKENI. The CDR3 here is CASSSGLVDEQYF. For the CDR3, the DNA is TGTGCCAGCTCATCGGGACTAGTAGACGAGCAGTACTTC.

V is TRBV4-2 and J is TRBJ2-7, with 9 bases fitting TRBD2. The CDR3 sequence is 16 residues long. The trim removed 1 base at V and 2 bases at J, leaving 6 bases unmatched. In germline, CDR1 is LGHNA, CDR2 YNFKEQ. CDR3 sequence reads: CASSQVVAGDPYEQYF. CDR3 bases: TGTGCCAGCAGCCAAGTTGTAGCGGGAGACCCCTACGAGCAGTACTTC.

This clone was detected only once. In DNA, the CDR3 is TGTGCCATCAGTCAGGGATTGAACACTGAAGCTTTCTTT. It yields the protein CAISQGLNTEAFF. The V and J genes are TRBV10-3 and TRBJ1-1, with a possible D match to TRBD1 (5 bases). Trimming took off 5 bases at V and 0 bases at J, with 7 bases between the two ends. Germline V gene lookup returns CDR1 ENHRY and CDR2 SYGVKD. This CDR3 has 13 amino acids.

The chain is built from TRBV7-9 and TRBJ1-6; D not certain. Trimming cost V 5 bases and J 8 bases, with 13 bases left between them. From germline, CDR1 is SEHNR and CDR2 FQNEAQ (reference sequence). CDR3 size: 14 residues. The CDR3 is CASSPEASDSPLHF. DNA of the CDR3: TGTGCCAGCAGCCCAGAGGCATCGGATTCACCCCTCCACTTT.

The chain has TRBV14 and TRBJ2-1, with 13 bases lining up with TRBD2. Trimming took 6 bases from V and 8 from J; bases not matched to a gene: 7. Germline loops: CDR1 SGHDN, CDR2 FVKESK. The CDR3 contains 15 residues. CDR3 amino acids: CASRGQGLAGDEQFF. The CDR3 nucleotides are TGTGCCAGCAGGGGTCAAGGACTAGCGGGAGATGAGCAGTTCTTC. The whole variable domain, filled in from reference TRBV14 and TRBJ2-1, reads EAGVTQFPSHSVIEKGQTVTLRCDPISGHDNLYWYRRVMGKEIKFLLHFVKESKQDESGMPNNRFLAERTGGTYSTLKVQPAELEDSGVYFCASRGQGLAGDEQFFGPGTRLTVL.

This clone has just a few counts. The same CDR3 arises from other DNA sequences in this sample as well. The chain carries TRBV2 and TRBJ1-5; 10 positions match TRBD1. V shed 5 bases, J shed 4 bases, and the junction held 2 bases outside the gene matches. This CDR3 has 14 amino acids. Per the germline V gene, CDR1 is SNHLY and CDR2 is FYNNEI. The CDR3 protein is CASSPGQGNQPQHF. The CDR3 coding sequence is TGTGCCAGCAGTCCGGGACAGGGGAATCAGCCCCAGCATTTT.

The J gene is TRBJ2-2, the V gene TRBV5-1; 14 bases map to TRBD2. J gave up 5 bases and V 5 bases, and 2 bases lay outside the gene matches. Per germline, CDR1 SGHRS and CDR2 YFSETQ. The CDR3 is made up of 15 amino acids. This CDR3 reads CASSGLAGGTGELFF. The CDR3 DNA follows: TGCGCCAGCAGTGGACTAGCGGGAGGTACCGGGGAGCTGTTTTTT.

The chain has TRBV21-1 and TRBJ2-7; the table calls TRBD2, which could not be checked here. TRBV21-1 is noted as a pseudogene. The CDR3 extends over 15 amino acids. In DNA, the CDR3 is TGTGCCAGCACTCCTAGATTACCAGACGCGGGCGAGCAGTACTTC. Its protein product is CASTPRLPDAGEQYF.

The J gene is TRBJ1-6, the V gene TRBV6-6; D gene ambiguous. The CDR3 runs to 14 residues. Germline loops: CDR1 MNHNY, CDR2 SVGAGI (reference sequence). Trimming left V 8 bases short and J 9 bases short, with 17 bases between. CDR3 bases: TGTGCCAGCGAGAGTTGGGGAGACGGTTCACCCCTCCACTTT. This gives the protein CASESWGDGSPLHF.

This sequence joins TRBV18 and TRBJ2-5, with a possible D match to TRBD2 (5 bases). The CDR3 is made up of 13 amino acids. V dropped 8 bases and J dropped 5 bases, with 15 bases sitting between them. Germline values: CDR1 KGHSH, CDR2 LQKENI. For the CDR3, the DNA is TGTGCCAGCCAGAGGGCCATCGAGGAGACCCAGTACTTC. It codes for CASQRAIEETQYF.

J is TRBJ2-1 and V is TRBV7-9, with a possible D match to TRBD2 (5 bases). CDR1 is SEHNR, CDR2 FQNEAQ, per germline (reference sequence). V gave up 3 bases and J gave up 4 bases, with 10 bases separating them. This CDR3 contains 14 residues. The CDR3 spells CASSFQRPYNEQFF. CDR3 DNA sequence: TGTGCCAGCAGCTTCCAGCGGCCTTACAATGAGCAGTTCTTC. Variable domain in full (rest from reference TRBV7-9 and TRBJ2-1): DTGVSQNPRHKITKRGQNVTFRCDPISEHNRLYWYRQTLGQGPEFLTYFQNEAQLEKSRLLSDRFSAERPKGSFSTLEIQRTEQGDSAMYLCASSFQRPYNEQFFGPGTRLTVL.

The V gene is TRBV2, the J gene TRBJ1-5; 7 bases agree with TRBD1. The junction had 2 bases not matched to a gene; V was cut back by 6 bases and J by 0 bases. The CDR3 is 14 amino acids. Per germline, CDR1 SNHLY and CDR2 FYNNEI. CDR3: CASRGQYSNQPQHF. The DNA for the CDR3 is TGTGCCAGCAGGGGACAGTATAGCAATCAGCCCCAGCATTTT.

The V call is TRBV5-1, the J call TRBJ1-1, with TRBD1 identical over 9 bases. The length of the CDR3 is 16 residues. From germline, CDR1 is SGHRS and CDR2 YFSETQ. J gave up 6 bases and V 0 bases, and 9 bases lay outside the gene matches. The CDR3 coding sequence is TGCGCCAGCAGCTTGGCCAATCCGGGACAGGGCGCTGAAGCTTTCTTT. It translates to CASSLANPGQGAEAFF.

The rearrangement links TRBV6-1 to TRBJ1-1; 7 nucleotides align to TRBD1. This CDR3 has 14 residues. Trimming at V came to 6 bases and at J to 3 bases, leaving 7 bases not matched to a gene. The germline V gene has CDR1 MNHNS and CDR2 SASEGT. CDR3 sequence (DNA): TGTGCCAGCAGCCTTTTAACAGGGGACACTGAAGCTTTCTTT. Encoded protein: CASSLLTGDTEAFF.

This chain uses TRBV5-4 with TRBJ2-2, with D maybe TRBD2 (6 bases). CDR1 is SGHNT and CDR2 is YYREEE in the germline V gene (reference sequence). Trimming removed 4 bases at V and 5 bases at J, with 9 bases between. The CDR3 is made up of 13 amino acids. The CDR3, as DNA: TGTGCCAGCAGCACCGGACTAACCGGGGAGCTGTTTTTT. Its protein is CASSTGLTGELFF.

The J gene is TRBJ2-7, the V gene TRBV7-2, with 9 bases matching TRBD2. Per the germline V gene, CDR1 is SGHTA and CDR2 is FQGNSA. This CDR3 is 15 amino acids long. V lost 2 bases, J lost 6 bases, and 8 bases stayed unmatched. CDR3 in DNA: TGTGCCAGCAGCTTACATAGCGGGAGTAATCGCGAGCAGTACTTC. Residues: CASSLHSGSNREQYF.

The chain employs TRBV18 and TRBJ2-5; D uncertain. The germline CDR1 and CDR2 sequences are KGHSH and LQKENI. V dropped 2 bases and J dropped 1 base, with 11 bases sitting between them. The length of the CDR3 is 15 residues. Here the CDR3 reads CASSPVIPSQETQYF. CDR3 DNA: TGTGCCAGCTCACCAGTTATTCCCAGCCAAGAGACCCAGTACTTC.

The chain uses TRBV19 and TRBJ1-5; D is unresolved. Per the germline V gene, CDR1 is LNHDA and CDR2 is SQIVND (reference sequence). The CDR3 sequence is 12 residues long. V dropped 7 bases and J dropped 0 bases, with 4 bases sitting between them. DNA of the CDR3: TGTGCCAGTACAGATAGCAATCAGCCCCAGCATTTT. This codes for CASTDSNQPQHF.

The rearrangement links TRBV15 to TRBJ1-1; D is ambiguous. CDR1 and CDR2 from the germline V gene are LNHNV and YYDKDF (reference sequence). The CDR3 is made up of 14 amino acids. Trimming removed 1 base at V and 0 bases at J, with 6 bases between. The CDR3 loop reads CATSRVALNTEAFF. CDR3 in DNA: TGTGCCACCAGCAGAGTCGCGCTGAACACTGAAGCTTTCTTT.

The CDR3 loop is CASSVRAGDNEQFF. The CDR3 nucleotides read TGTGCCAGCAGCGTCAGAGCGGGAGACAATGAGCAGTTCTTC. This sequence joins TRBV9 and TRBJ2-1; 8 bases map to TRBD2. The CDR3 contains 14 residues. Germline V lookup: CDR1 SGDLS, CDR2 YYNGEE. V was pared by 2 bases and J by 5 bases, with 3 bases of the junction left unmatched.

This chain joins TRBV2 and TRBJ1-2; the D gene is possibly TRBD1 (6 bases). V lost 2 bases, J lost 4 bases, and 17 bases lay in between. The CDR3 length is 16 residues. Germline CDR1 reads SNHLY; CDR2 reads FYNNEI. CDR3 DNA: TGTGCCAGCAGTGAATATATTGGGGGCTCTGGCTATGGCTACACCTTC. Encoded protein: CASSEYIGGSGYGYTF.

The rearrangement joins TRBV14 to TRBJ2-3; a weak D match, TRBD2 (5 bases). CDR1 is SGHDN and CDR2 is FVKESK in the germline V gene. V was shortened by 3 bases and J by 0 bases, with 16 bases between the two germline ends. The CDR3 runs to 17 residues. The CDR3 loop reads CASSQVPKRSSTDTQYF. The CDR3 DNA follows: TGTGCCAGCAGCCAGGTTCCTAAGCGGTCTAGCACAGATACGCAGTATTTT.

The V gene is TRBV29-1, the J gene TRBJ1-5; a weak D match, TRBD1 (6 bases). The germline V gene has CDR1 SQVTM and CDR2 ANQGSEA. The V and J ends lost 4 bases and 5 bases respectively, with 12 bases between them. The CDR3 is 13 amino acids. CDR3 loop: CSVARGKDQPQHF. CDR3 in DNA: TGCAGCGTTGCGAGGGGGAAGGATCAGCCCCAGCATTTT.